This TCR beta chain was observed in a study of blood T cell repertoires in COVID-19. The overall study: The United States, Italy and Spain supplied acute and convalescent COVID-19 samples. In each case, the material was cDNA or gDNA derived from T cells, B-cell-depleted T cells, or PBMCs.

The V gene's germline CDR1 is SGHRS and CDR2 YFSETQ. The V end was cut by 0 bases, the J end by 0 bases, with 9 bases between. The CDR3 has 15 amino acids. In the original processing: Scientists estimated how many nucleated cells there were by amplifying reference gene primers. TCRdb keeps only in-frame clones here, not all; method: immunoSEQ multiplex PCR. The V and J calls and clone size are taken from that table; D and trimming were inferred from the DNA. The sample yields just under 55,000 clones, 83% seen once. The chain is built from TRBV5-1 and TRBJ1-2; tentatively, D is TRBD1 (6 bases). This TCR was sampled from a woman aged 60-70 years with acute or convalescent COVID-19. What was sequenced was peripheral blood. CDR3: CASSLEPGANYGYTF. The CDR3 DNA reads TGCGCCAGCAGCTTGGAGCCAGGGGCTAACTATGGCTACACCTTC.